This TCR beta chain was sequenced during a study of T cell changes during pregnancy in multiple sclerosis (dated by TCRdb to between 2018 and 2020). Turning to the overall study: Changes in the T cell repertoire over the course of pregnancy were examined in this study in women with multiple sclerosis.

Library generation was performed with the immunoSEQ multiplex PCR assay. The table comes from immuneACCESS by way of TCRdb, which keeps in-frame sequences with V and J called. Part of the clones is missing from these tables; in studies checked, under half for an unresolved V gene and the rest for unknown reasons. In this sample the table shows 69,000 or so clones, around 94% of which occur a single time. The ten largest make up 2.3% of the sample. V is reduced by 4 bases and J by 2 bases, leaving a spacing of 10 bases between them. The germline V gene sets CDR1 to SGDLS and CDR2 to YYNGEE. Reading from cysteine to phenylalanine, the CDR3 counts 14 amino acids. Of the read, only the CDR3 DNA is kept; its 42 bases are in frame from base 1. On this clone itself: This receptor's antigen is unknown. No base quality values were provided; no much bigger clone lies one nucleotide off.

This receptor was identified in a female donor with multiple sclerosis, enrolled in a pregnancy study. This sequence uses TRBV9 and TRBJ2-1, with no confident D gene call. Sequences were derived from peripheral blood, sampled before pregnancy. The bases are TGTGCCAGCAGCCTGGCGGCGACCTACAATGAGCAGTTCTTC. This sequence encodes CASSLAATYNEQFF.